The clone carrying this T cell receptor beta chain was detected only once. Its antigen remains unknown. The data were taken from a study of cytomegalovirus exposure and HLA in healthy donors. PCR amplification relied on 60 Vbeta primers (plus 13 Jbeta primers). Measured with immunoSEQ multiplex PCR; TCRdb has only the in-frame clones, and not every one. In the table there are around 67,000 clones, 55% to 80% of which are singletons. Notes on the study in general: Among TCR beta chains, those listed as cytomegalovirus-associated numbered some 160. In most subjects, TCR beta sequences reportedly gave accurate predictions of HLA-A and HLA-B alleles. TCR sequences were mostly rare, though some public TCRs occurred in many donors.

The specimen sequenced was PBMCs. The receptor was derived from a woman aged 50 to 60 in good health and CMV-seronegative.

The CDR3 coding sequence is TGCAGCGTCGCTCAACAGGGGAACACTGAAGCTTTCTTT. It is translated as CSVAQQGNTEAFF. The gene calls are TRBV29-1 and TRBJ1-1, with D perhaps TRBD1 (6 bases). The germline CDR1 and CDR2 sequences are SQVTM and ANQGSEA. The CDR3 loop spans 13 amino acids. The V end lost 6 bases, the J end lost 1 base, and 12 bases lay between the germline ends.